The 21 T cell receptor beta chains below were found in one sample sequenced in a study of response to subunit inactivated influenza vaccine. TCRdb independently ran MiXCR on the RT-PCR reads; one entry per CDR3 protein. Here the sample spans over 800,000 distinct CDR3 sequences, about 20% being singletons. The sample in question was PBMCs from blood, obtained more than 4 days after vaccination. The source is a man aged 45-60 years who received an inactivated influenza vaccine.

This clonotype occurred many times. This rearrangement joins TRBV20-1 to TRBJ1-5, with D unclear. Germline V gene sequence: CDR1 DFQATT, CDR2 SNEGSKA (reference sequence). This CDR3 has 14 residues. Trimming removed 1 base from V and 7 bases from J, with 14 bases in between. The CDR3 sequence is CSARGTVGSQPQHF. The CDR3 coding sequence is TGCAGTGCTAGAGGTACAGTAGGTAGCCAGCCCCAGCATTTT.

The chain is built from TRBV7-2 and TRBJ2-3; the D call may be TRBD1 or TRBD2 (6 bases each). Germline lookup yields CDR1 SGHTA and CDR2 FQGNSA. Trimming stripped 1 base from V and 7 bases from J, with 18 bases between. The CDR3 covers 16 residues. The CDR3 DNA reads as TGTGCCAGCAGCTTAGTCGGGGGCACCCGCGTACATACGCAGTATTTT. This sequence encodes CASSLVGGTRVHTQYF.

This chain connects TRBV3-1 to TRBJ1-4; 8 bases are a match to TRBD1. V dropped 2 bases and J dropped 7; count of bases not matched to a gene: 6. Germline CDR1 LGHDT, CDR2 YNNKEL (reference sequence). The CDR3 totals 15 residues. As DNA, the CDR3 is TGTGCCAGCAGCCAACAGGGGGCCGGGGCTGAAAAACTGTTTTTT. Protein sequence: CASSQQGAGAEKLFF.

This clonotype was seen more than once but under ten times. Germline and junction disagree at one end, which may indicate a read error. The chain combines TRBV4-2 with TRBJ1-5; a weak D match, TRBD1 (6 bases). Looked up from germline, CDR1 is LGHNA and CDR2 is YNFKEQ. This CDR3 is built from 19 residues. CDR3 bases: TGTGCCAGCAGTCAAGGGGGGGCGATTCCCGCCCTTAGCAATCAGCCCCAGCATTTT. This encodes CASSQGGAIPALSNQPQHF.

This clonotype was observed a few times. J is TRBJ2-5 and V is TRBV12-3 or TRBV12-4; a weak D match, TRBD1 (6 bases). The CDR3 sequence is 14 residues long. Trimming shortened V by 3 bases and J by 2 bases, and 10 bases separated the two germline ends. In nucleotides, the CDR3 is TGTGCCAGCAGTTTTCTACAGGGACAAGAGACCCAGTACTTC. It specifies CASSFLQGQETQYF.

This clonotype occurred a few times. V and J are TRBV20-1 and TRBJ2-7; TRBD2 aligns across 9 bases. Germline CDR1 is DFQATT and CDR2 is SNEGSKA (reference sequence). There are 15 residues in the CDR3. With 3 bases clipped from V and 0 bases from J, the junction kept 6 bases outside the gene matches. The CDR3 reads CSASPSGTFSYEQYF. The CDR3 coding sequence is TGCAGTGCTAGTCCTAGCGGGACTTTCTCCTACGAGCAGTACTTC.

This clonotype has a count of ten or more. The chain carries TRBV4-3 and TRBJ1-1; a weak D match, TRBD1 (6 bases). This CDR3 has 15 amino acids. Germline CDR1 reads LGHNA; CDR2 reads YSLEER. The V end was cut by 4 bases, the J end by 4 bases, with 16 bases between. CDR3 nucleotides: TGCGCCAGCAGCCGAGGGGACATAGTTATCACTGAAGCTTTCTTT. This codes for CASSRGDIVITEAFF.

Only a few counts were recorded for this clonotype. This chain connects TRBV5-1 to TRBJ1-2; possible D gene TRBD1, 5 bases. Looked up from germline, CDR1 is SGHRS and CDR2 is YFSETQ. The V and J ends lost 4 bases and 2 bases respectively, with 12 bases between them. This CDR3 is 14 amino acids long. CDR3 sequence: CASSPAGVNYGYTF. The DNA for the CDR3 is TGCGCCAGCAGCCCCGCGGGGGTAAACTATGGCTACACCTTC.

This rearrangement joins TRBV2 to TRBJ2-3, with TRBD1 matching 7 bases. The germline V gene encodes CDR1 SNHLY and CDR2 FYNNEI. There are 14 residues in the CDR3. Germline trimming cut 6 bases from V and 2 bases from J; bases unmatched to any gene: 5. The DNA of the CDR3 is TGTGCCAGCAGGTGGGACAGCTACACAGATACGCAGTATTTT. This gives the protein CASRWDSYTDTQYF.

In its sample, this clonotype was seen a few times. The V gene is TRBV7-2, the J gene TRBJ2-1; perhaps D is TRBD1 or TRBD2 (5 bases each). Trimming pared 4 bases from V and 7 bases from J, leaving 20 bases between. Per the germline V gene, CDR1 is SGHTA and CDR2 is FQGNSA. The CDR3 covers 16 residues. Written as DNA, the CDR3 is TGTGCCAGCAGCTACCCAGGGCTCGCGGGCGGGAATGAGCAGTTCTTC. Protein sequence: CASSYPGLAGGNEQFF.

In its sample, this clonotype was seen a few times. The rearrangement uses TRBV10-3 and TRBJ2-3; 9 nucleotides align to TRBD2. V lost 6 bases and J lost 2; bases outside the gene matches: 3. CDR3 length: 14 residues. Germline V gene sequence: CDR1 ENHRY, CDR2 SYGVKD. CDR3 nucleotide sequence: TGTGCCATCAGAAGGACTAGCGACACAGATACGCAGTATTTT. It encodes CAIRRTSDTDTQYF.

This clonotype was counted only a few times. The chain couples TRBV6-1 to TRBJ2-7, with 7 nucleotides matching TRBD2. The length of the CDR3 is 15 residues. The germline V gene encodes CDR1 MNHNS and CDR2 SASEGT. The trim removed 6 bases at V and 5 bases at J, leaving 13 bases unmatched. The CDR3 bases are TGTGCCAGCAGCCCGACGTGGCTAGCGGCGGACGAGCAGTACTTC. This sequence encodes CASSPTWLAADEQYF.

This clonotype showed up just a few times. V is TRBV28 and J is TRBJ2-5; D might be TRBD1 (6 bases). Germline V gene sequence: CDR1 MDHEN, CDR2 SYDVKM. Trimming stripped 1 base from V and 1 base from J, with 13 bases between. The length of the CDR3 is 16 residues. The CDR3 sequence: CASSLLQRGSQETQYF. CDR3 sequence (DNA): TGTGCCAGCAGTTTATTGCAAAGGGGGAGCCAAGAGACCCAGTACTTC.

A word on this clonotype: A much larger clone is a single base away; this may be a read error. The J gene is TRBJ1-3, the V gene TRBV12-3 or TRBV12-4; D unresolved. This CDR3 spans 13 amino acids. CDR3 coding DNA: TGTGACAGCAGTTTCATCAGGGGAAACACCATATATTTT. Encoded protein: CDSSFIRGNTIYF.

Many counts were recorded for this clonotype. The rearrangement uses TRBV5-1 and TRBJ2-3; the D is unclear. The ends were cut back, 4 bases at V and 4 bases at J, with 4 bases in the middle. The CDR3 loop spans 11 amino acids. The germline CDR1 and CDR2 sequences are SGHRS and YFSETQ. The CDR3 sequence is CASSAADTQYF. In DNA, the CDR3 is TGCGCCAGCAGCGCCGCAGATACGCAGTATTTT.

The chain couples TRBV28 to TRBJ2-5, with a tentative D call TRBD2 (6 bases). The CDR3 has 15 amino acids. Between the trimmed V and J ends, which lost 5 bases and 4 bases, there was a span of 17 bases. CDR1 and CDR2 (germline): MDHEN, SYDVKM. CDR3 sequence reads: CASSGQRRAGETQYF. Written as DNA, the CDR3 is TGTGCCAGCAGTGGCCAGCGGAGGGCCGGAGAGACCCAGTACTTC.

This chain connects TRBV6-1 to TRBJ2-7; 8 bases are a match to TRBD2. Germline CDR1 reads MNHNS; CDR2 reads SASEGT. V dropped 4 bases and J dropped 2; count of bases not matched to a gene: 7. The CDR3 extends over 15 amino acids. CDR3 sequence reads: CASSGDGGETYEQYF. DNA of the CDR3: TGTGCCAGCAGTGGGGACGGGGGGGAGACCTACGAGCAGTACTTC.

This sequence joins TRBV20-1 and TRBJ1-6; D not resolved. Germline-derived CDR1 and CDR2 are DFQATT and SNEGSKA (reference sequence). The V and J ends lost 0 bases and 3 bases respectively, with 12 bases between them. This CDR3 has 16 residues. Here the CDR3 reads CSARDSRRNYNSPLHF. CDR3 bases: TGCAGTGCTAGAGATAGCCGCAGGAACTATAATTCACCCCTCCACTTT.

This clonotype came up a few times. This chain connects TRBV6-1 to TRBJ2-3; 12 bases are a match to TRBD2. The germline CDR1 and CDR2 sequences are MNHNS and SASEGT. With 5 bases clipped from V and 5 bases from J, the junction kept 8 bases outside the gene matches. This CDR3 has 16 residues. Written as DNA, the CDR3 is TGTGCCAGCAGTAAGACTAGCGGGGGTTGGGTAGATACGCAGTATTTT. Translation: CASSKTSGGWVDTQYF.

This clonotype was found a few times. V is TRBV12-3 or TRBV12-4 and J is TRBJ1-3; D is undetermined. CDR3 length: 14 amino acids. The V and J ends lost 6 bases and 7 bases respectively, with 16 bases between them. The CDR3 is CASRIARFGNTIYF. The CDR3 nucleotides read TGTGCCAGCAGAATTGCCCGTTTTGGTAACACCATATATTTT.

V is TRBV18 and J is TRBJ1-3; D remains unclear. The CDR3 totals 15 residues. Germline CDR1 and CDR2: KGHSH and LQKENI. V gave up 6 bases and J gave up 0 bases, with 12 bases separating them. The CDR3 DNA follows: TGTGCCAGCTCGTCGGACGGGAGCTCTGGAAACACCATATATTTT. This sequence encodes CASSSDGSSGNTIYF.